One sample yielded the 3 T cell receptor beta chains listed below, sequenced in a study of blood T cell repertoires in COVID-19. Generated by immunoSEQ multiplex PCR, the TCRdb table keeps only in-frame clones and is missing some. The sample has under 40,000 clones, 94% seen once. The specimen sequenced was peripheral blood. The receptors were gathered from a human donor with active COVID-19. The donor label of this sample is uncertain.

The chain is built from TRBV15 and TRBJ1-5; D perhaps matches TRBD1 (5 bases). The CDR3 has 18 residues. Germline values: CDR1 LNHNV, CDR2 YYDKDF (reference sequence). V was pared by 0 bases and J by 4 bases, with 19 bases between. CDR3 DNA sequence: TGTGCCACCAGCAGAGACCATAGGAAAGGGGCCCTGAATCAGCCCCAGCATTTT. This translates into CATSRDHRKGALNQPQHF. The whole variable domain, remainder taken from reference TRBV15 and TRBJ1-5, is DAMVIQNPRYQVTQFGKPVTLSCSQTLNHNVMYWYQQKSSQAPKLLFHYYDKDFNNEADTPDNFQSRRPNTSFCFLDIRSPGLGDTAMYLCATSRDHRKGALNQPQHFGDGTRLSIL.

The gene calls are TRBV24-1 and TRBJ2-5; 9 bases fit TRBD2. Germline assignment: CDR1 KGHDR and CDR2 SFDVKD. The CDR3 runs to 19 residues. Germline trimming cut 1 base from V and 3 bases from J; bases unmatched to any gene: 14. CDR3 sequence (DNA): TGTGCCACCAGTGATTTATTTCGGGCTAGCGGGAAATTGGAAGAGACCCAGTACTTC. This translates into CATSDLFRASGKLEETQYF.

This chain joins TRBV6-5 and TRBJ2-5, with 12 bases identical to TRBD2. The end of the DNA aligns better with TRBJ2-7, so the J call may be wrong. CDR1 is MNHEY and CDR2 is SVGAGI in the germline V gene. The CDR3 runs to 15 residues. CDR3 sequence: CASSRRLAGAGEQYF. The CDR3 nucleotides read TGTGCCAGCAGTCGTCGACTAGCGGGAGCGGGCGAGCAGTACTTC.